This TCR beta chain was identified during a study of shared clonotypes between healthy human individuals. Study context: Aged 18 to 49, the donors were two women and three men. The study's findings and limits: Around 5% of naive CD4 clonotypes were common to a handful of donors.

About this clone itself: Its target is unknown.

Deep-level running was used for the assay. Libraries were prepared by immunoSEQ multiplex PCR; TCRdb keeps only in-frame clonotypes and omits some of them. Altogether hundreds of thousands of clones are present, 74% being singletons, with the ten largest covering approximately 1.8%. This CDR3 comprises 14 residues. Trimming cost V 4 bases and J 4 bases, with 14 bases left between them. Germline values: CDR1 MNHNS, CDR2 SASEGT. The sequence derives from a woman aged 25-40 years in good health. The rearrangement links TRBV6-1 to TRBJ2-7; tentative D call: TRBD1 (5 bases). What was sequenced was memory CD4+ T cells sorted from blood. The subset was: CD45RA-negative fraction. Here the CDR3 DNA reads TGTGCCAGCAGTGTGGGTACAGGTAGTTACGAGCAGTACTTC. As protein: CASSVGTGSYEQYF.